Listed below are T cell receptor beta chains from one sample, sequenced in a study of preoperative IRX-2 immunotherapy in early breast cancer. Some clones are missing from TCRdb's copy, which holds only in-frame ones; the method was immunoSEQ multiplex PCR. The table lists about 33,000 clones, about nine tenths of them singletons. This material consisted of tumor tissue, taken after IRX-2 immunotherapy. These receptors all stem from a human donor with breast cancer. CDR3s include the opening cysteine and the closing phenylalanine or tryptophan. Fields, in order: V gene, J gene, clone size, D gene, CDR3 protein, CDR3 DNA. A D gene is named only where the DNA matches it firmly. A row's size may be missing; if present it is once, few, many or a size class.

>TRBV6-8|TRBJ2-7|NA|TRBD2
CAGRASGTYEQYF
TGTGCCGGCCGGGCTAGCGGTACCTACGAGCAGTACTTC
>TRBV14|TRBJ2-7|NA|NA
CASSPKGSEQYF
TGTGCCAGCAGCCCCAAGGGCTCCGAGCAGTACTTC
>TRBV11-3|TRBJ1-3|NA|TRBD1
CASSVTGGLGNTIYF
TGTGCCAGCAGCGTTACAGGGGGCTTGGGAAACACCATATATTTT
>TRBV28|TRBJ1-1|NA|NA
CASSLEAPRGTEAFF
TGTGCCAGCAGTTTAGAAGCCCCTCGGGGAACTGAAGCTTTCTTT
>TRBV6-8|TRBJ2-1|once|TRBD2
CASTERVAGQRNEQFF
TGTGCCAGCACCGAACGGGTAGCGGGGCAGAGAAATGAGCAGTTCTTC
>TRBV6-8|TRBJ2-1|NA|TRBD2
CASSPPGLAYNEQFF
TGTGCCAGCAGTCCCCCGGGACTAGCATACAATGAGCAGTTCTTC
>TRBV10-2|TRBJ1-4|NA|NA
CASSIREGEKLFF
TGCGCCAGCAGTATCAGGGAAGGTGAAAAACTGTTTTTT
>TRBV11-3|TRBJ2-1|NA|TRBD1
CASSLLQGAGEQFF
TGTGCCAGCAGCTTGCTACAGGGGGCTGGGGAGCAGTTCTTC
>TRBV11-3|TRBJ1-4|NA|TRBD1
CASSLRQGGGEKLFF
TGTGCCAGCAGCTTACGACAGGGTGGAGGTGAAAAACTGTTTTTT
>TRBV5-1|TRBJ2-3|NA|NA
CASSPGTSAGDTQYF
TGCGCCAGCAGCCCAGGGACTTCCGCGGGAGATACGCAGTATTTT
>TRBV18|TRBJ1-5|NA|NA
CASSPDILSNQPQHF
TGTGCCAGCTCGCCAGATATTCTTAGCAATCAGCCCCAGCATTTT
>TRBV11-3|TRBJ2-2|NA|NA
CASSSFAGADTGELFF
TGTGCCAGCAGCTCCTTTGCGGGGGCAGACACCGGGGAGCTGTTTTTT
>TRBV6-8|TRBJ2-1|once|NA
CASSRPGGIEQFF
TGTGCCAGCAGTAGGCCCGGAGGGATTGAGCAGTTCTTC
>TRBV7-6|TRBJ2-2|NA|NA
CASSLLLLLQGDTGELFF
TGTGCCAGCAGCTTGCTTCTGCTTCTGCAGGGCGACACCGGGGAGCTGTTTTTT
>TRBV11-3|TRBJ1-1|NA|NA
CASSFGGRLGEAFF
TGTGCCAGCAGCTTCGGGGGTAGGCTGGGTGAAGCTTTCTTT
>TRBV19|TRBJ2-1|NA|NA
CASSIRDNPNNEQFF
TGTGCCAGTAGTATAAGGGACAACCCCAACAATGAGCAGTTCTTC